These 30 T cell receptor beta chains came from one sample sequenced in a study of blood T cell repertoires in COVID-19 (dated by TCRdb to 2018 to 2020). Libraries came from the immunoSEQ multiplex PCR assay. TCRdb limited this immuneACCESS table to in-frame rearrangements with V and J called. A share of clones is missing; checked studies link under half to unresolved V genes, and the rest is unexplained. The sample table records around 42,000 clones; under 85% of these occur just once. Of the sample, more than 9% is held by the ten largest clones. Sequencing input: peripheral blood. The source is a human donor in a cohort sampled during active COVID-19.

The chain combines TRBV7-2 with TRBJ1-5; the D gene is possibly TRBD1 (6 bases). V was clipped by 1 base and J by 9 bases, with 16 bases between them. Germline V CDR1 and CDR2: SGHTA, FQGNSA. CDR3 length: 15 amino acids. CDR3 sequence: CASSLGGGGLRPQHF. The CDR3 coding sequence is TGTGCCAGCAGCTTAGGGGGAGGGGGGCTACGGCCCCAGCATTTT.

The CDR3 DNA follows: TGTGCCAGCAGCTTGGGGCTAGGCACTGAAGCTTTCTTT. This translates into CASSLGLGTEAFF. The chain has TRBV5-8 and TRBJ1-1; D call uncertain. Trimming left V 0 bases short and J 4 bases short, with 7 bases between. The CDR3 extends over 13 amino acids. Per the germline V gene, CDR1 is SGHTS and CDR2 is YDEGEE. Combining the CDR3 with reference TRBV5-8 and TRBJ1-1 gives the whole variable domain EAGVTQSPTHLIKTRGQQATLRCSPISGHTSVYWYQQALGLGLQFLLWYDEGEERNRGNFPPRFSGRQFPNYSSELNVNALELEDSALYLCASSLGLGTEAFFGQGTRLTVV.

V gene TRBV11-2 combines with J gene TRBJ2-1; 9 nucleotides agree with TRBD2. V lost 5 bases and J lost 3; bases outside the gene matches: 8. Germline assignment: CDR1 SGHAT and CDR2 FQNNGV. The CDR3 sequence is 16 residues long. The CDR3 coding sequence is TGTGCCAGCAGCACCATAGCGGGGGCCTACTACAATGAGCAGTTCTTC. This translates into CASSTIAGAYYNEQFF.

J is TRBJ2-2 and V is TRBV2, with D maybe TRBD1 (6 bases). CDR1 and CDR2 (germline): SNHLY, FYNNEI. The CDR3 totals 15 residues. The V and J ends lost 2 bases and 4 bases respectively, with 11 bases between them. Here the CDR3 reads CASSEYRESTGELFF. The CDR3 nucleotides are TGTGCCAGCAGTGAATACAGGGAATCCACCGGGGAGCTGTTTTTT. The complete variable domain, with remaining parts taken from reference TRBV2 and TRBJ2-2, reads EPEVTQTPSHQVTQMGQEVILRCVPISNHLYFYWYRQILGQKVEFLVSFYNNEISEKSEIFDDQFSVERPDGSNFTLKIRSTKLEDSAMYFCASSEYRESTGELFFGEGSRLTVL.

Note on this clone: Within the sample, other DNA sequences also encode this same CDR3. The chain is built from TRBV7-3 and TRBJ1-1; the D gene is possibly TRBD1 (6 bases). The germline V and J ends were trimmed by 1 base and 0 bases, with 6 bases remaining between them. This CDR3 spans 14 amino acids. Germline-derived CDR1 and CDR2 are SGHTA and FQGTGA. The chain's CDR3 is CASSLRGLNTEAFF. The CDR3 DNA is TGTGCCAGCAGCTTAAGGGGGCTGAACACTGAAGCTTTCTTT.

This chain uses TRBV12-2 with TRBJ1-5; the D segment call TRBD1 is taken from the table without a DNA check. TRBV12-2 counts as a pseudogene. This CDR3 has 16 amino acids. The CDR3 reads CASRTFPGTGGEPQHF. The CDR3 region has the DNA TGTGCAAGTCGCACCTTCCCAGGGACAGGGGGCGAGCCCCAGCATTTT.

The gene calls are TRBV7-9 and TRBJ2-3, with 9 bases fitting TRBD1. Germline CDR1 SEHNR, CDR2 FQNEAQ (reference sequence). The CDR3 contains 16 residues. V lost 5 bases to trimming and J lost 1 base; unmatched junction nucleotides: 7. CDR3 region: CASSPTGGGGTDTQYF. CDR3 DNA sequence: TGTGCCAGCAGCCCCACAGGGGGCGGGGGCACAGATACGCAGTATTTT.

This chain links TRBV18 with TRBJ2-2, with D maybe TRBD1 (6 bases). Per germline, CDR1 KGHSH and CDR2 LQKENI. The CDR3 loop spans 17 amino acids. Trimming stripped 1 base from V and 4 bases from J, with 16 bases between. The CDR3 loop reads CASSPLGGTSSTGELFF. CDR3 DNA sequence: TGTGCCAGCTCACCACTGGGTGGGACATCCTCCACCGGGGAGCTGTTTTTT.

This clone has more than one count but fewer than ten. The rearrangement links TRBV7-9 to TRBJ1-6, with D unclear. Germline CDR1 SEHNR, CDR2 FQNEAQ (reference sequence). The V end lost 5 bases, the J end lost 10 bases, and 15 bases lay between the germline ends. The CDR3 runs to 14 residues. CDR3 coding DNA: TGTGCCAGCAGCACGGGCGGAAGAGGGTCACCCCTCCACTTT. Its translation: CASSTGGRGSPLHF.

This clone was recorded only once. This sequence joins TRBV10-3 and TRBJ2-7, with 11 bases identical to TRBD2. V shed 5 bases and J 1 base; nucleotides not matched to a gene: 1. Germline-derived CDR1 and CDR2 are ENHRY and SYGVKD. CDR3 length equals 14 residues. The CDR3 DNA reads as TGTGCCATCAGTCGGACTAGCGGGTCCTACGAGCAGTACTTC. This translates into CAISRTSGSYEQYF.

In nucleotides, the CDR3 is TGTGCCAGCAGACTCCAGGGGGATTACAATGAGCAGTTCTTC. This codes for CASRLQGDYNEQFF. The chain couples TRBV27 to TRBJ2-1; 7 bases align to TRBD1. The CDR3 totals 14 residues. Germline loops: CDR1 MNHEY, CDR2 SMNVEV (reference sequence). The V and J ends lost 6 bases and 4 bases, in that order; junction bases with no gene match: 6.

Written as DNA, the CDR3 is TGTGCCAGCAGCTTTGGCAGGGCCGGGGAGCTGTTTTTT. Its translation: CASSFGRAGELFF. The chain uses TRBV7-2 and TRBJ2-2, with D tentatively TRBD1 (5 bases). The CDR3 has 13 residues. V lost 3 bases to trimming and J lost 6 bases, with 8 bases between them. Germline V lookup: CDR1 SGHTA, CDR2 FQGNSA.

The gene calls are TRBV27 and TRBJ2-7, with D possibly TRBD2 on 5 matching bases. Germline V gene data show CDR1 as MNHEY and CDR2 as SMNVEV (reference sequence). Between the trimmed V and J ends, which lost 8 bases and 5 bases, there was a span of 22 bases. CDR3 length: 15 amino acids. The CDR3 DNA follows: TGTGCCAGCCGTCCACCGGAGAGGGTTTCCCACGAGCAGTACTTC. Its protein product is CASRPPERVSHEQYF.

The gene calls are TRBV28 and TRBJ1-4; D possibly corresponds to TRBD1 (6 bases). Germline CDR1 MDHEN, CDR2 SYDVKM. V lost 2 bases and J lost 6, with 13 bases in between. The CDR3 is 15 residues long. The CDR3 region has the DNA TGTGCCAGCAGTTTACCAGGGGCAGGGGATGAAAAACTGTTTTTT. Translated: CASSLPGAGDEKLFF. Using reference TRBV28 and TRBJ1-4 for the parts outside the CDR3, the full variable domain is DVKVTQSSRYLVKRTGEKVFLECVQDMDHENMFWYRQDPGLGLRLIYFSYDVKMKEKGDIPEGYSVSREKKERFSLILESASTNQTSMYLCASSLPGAGDEKLFFGSGTQLSVL.

In this sample, this clone turned up once. V and J are TRBV7-2 and TRBJ1-2; possibly TRBD1 for D (5 bases). The CDR3 consists of 15 residues. Looked up from germline, CDR1 is SGHTA and CDR2 is FQGNSA. Trimming removed 5 bases from V and 4 bases from J, with 17 bases in between. CDR3 sequence: CASSPTGGEGYGYTF. The CDR3 nucleotides read TGTGCCAGCAGCCCTACGGGGGGTGAGGGCTATGGCTACACCTTC.

The chain links TRBV7-3 to TRBJ2-5; TRBD2 matches at 10 bases. Germline lookup yields CDR1 SGHTA and CDR2 FQGTGA. The J segment lost 5 bases and the V segment lost 5 bases, leaving 8 bases of the junction unmatched. CDR3 length: 15 amino acids. This CDR3 is CASSAAAGGRETQYF. The CDR3 DNA is TGTGCCAGCAGCGCCGCAGCGGGGGGGCGGGAGACCCAGTACTTC.

The chain couples TRBV7-8 to TRBJ2-2, with 9 bases that match TRBD1. This CDR3 is built from 15 residues. CDR1 SGHVS and CDR2 FQNEAQ come from the germline V gene. V trimming: 5 bases; J trimming: 5 bases; junction bases outside the gene matches: 6. The CDR3 here is CASSIGTGWTGELFF. DNA for the CDR3: TGTGCCAGCAGCATCGGGACAGGGTGGACCGGGGAGCTGTTTTTT.

The rearrangement uses TRBV4-2 and TRBJ2-3; a weak D match, TRBD2 (5 bases). There are 15 residues in the CDR3. V lost 4 bases and J lost 6, with 17 bases in between. Germline V gene lookup returns CDR1 LGHNA and CDR2 YNFKEQ. CDR3 bases: TGTGCCAGCAGCCTGAAGGCGGGCGTAGGGGATACGCAGTATTTT. Protein: CASSLKAGVGDTQYF.

A single count supports this clone. The chain uses TRBV10-3 and TRBJ2-3; 8 bases line up with TRBD2. Germline-derived CDR1 and CDR2 are ENHRY and SYGVKD. The CDR3 is made up of 15 amino acids. The J segment lost 5 bases and the V segment lost 2 bases, leaving 6 bases of the junction unmatched. The chain's CDR3 is CAISENGGAVDTQYF. The CDR3 bases are TGTGCCATCAGTGAGAACGGGGGGGCGGTAGATACGCAGTATTTT.

The chain employs TRBV28 and TRBJ1-1; D gene uncertain. V was trimmed by 5 bases and J by 11 bases, leaving 21 bases between them. The germline CDR1 and CDR2 sequences are MDHEN and SYDVKM. The CDR3 has 14 amino acids. The CDR3 protein is CASSPPPGHFLAFF. DNA of the CDR3: TGTGCCAGCAGTCCGCCGCCTGGCCATTTTTTGGCTTTCTTT.

The chain links TRBV5-1 to TRBJ1-5, with 9 positions matching TRBD1. J was trimmed by 7 bases and V by 4 bases; bases with no gene match: 6. CDR1 is SGHRS, CDR2 YFSETQ, per germline. This CDR3 is built from 14 residues. The CDR3 coding sequence is TGCGCCAGCAGCCCTGGACAGGGGCGGCAGCCCCAGCATTTT. This translates into CASSPGQGRQPQHF.

This chain uses TRBV11-2 with TRBJ2-5; 10 nucleotides agree with TRBD2. This CDR3 is built from 15 residues. Germline V gene data show CDR1 as SGHAT and CDR2 as FQNNGV. V dropped 5 bases and J dropped 4; count of bases not matched to a gene: 7. The DNA for the CDR3 is TGTGCCAGCAGCCCAGCGGGGGGGCTGGGAGAGACCCAGTACTTC. This encodes CASSPAGGLGETQYF.

The CDR3 DNA reads as TGCGCCAGCAGTCCCCGGGACAGGGGGCGTGAGACCCAGTACTTC. Translating it yields CASSPRDRGRETQYF. The chain employs TRBV5-1 and TRBJ2-5; 12 nucleotides agree with TRBD1. The CDR3 covers 15 residues. The V gene's germline CDR1 is SGHRS and CDR2 YFSETQ. J gave up 5 bases and V 5 bases, and 7 bases lay outside the gene matches.

The chain combines TRBV23-1 with TRBJ1-1; D possibly corresponds to TRBD1 (5 bases). TRBV23-1 is flagged as an ORF with uncertain function. The CDR3 has 12 amino acids. The V and J ends lost 6 bases and 12 bases respectively, with 17 bases between them. This CDR3 reads CASSFWGVPPFF. The DNA of the CDR3 is TGCGCCAGCAGCTTCTGGGGGGTACCTCCTTTCTTT.

This clone has just a few counts. The chain couples TRBV4-1 to TRBJ2-7; possibly TRBD2 for D (5 bases). The CDR3 length is 14 residues. Trimming took 1 base from V and 4 from J, leaving 11 bases between them. Per germline, CDR1 MGHRA and CDR2 YSYEKL. The CDR3 coding sequence is TGCGCCAGCAGCCAAGGGGCTCCGGGGTACGAGCAGTACTTC. Translated: CASSQGAPGYEQYF.

The gene calls are TRBV6-5 and TRBJ2-7, with 8 positions matching TRBD1. With V trimmed by 6 bases and J by 9 bases, 13 bases remained unmatched. This CDR3 region has 14 residues. CDR1 MNHEY and CDR2 SVGAGI come from the germline V gene. The CDR3 here is CASRPSDRGFGQYF. The CDR3 nucleotides read TGTGCCAGCAGGCCCTCAGACAGGGGCTTTGGGCAGTACTTC.

The rearrangement uses TRBV11-3 and TRBJ2-5; 7 bases fit TRBD1. The CDR3 covers 15 residues. Germline CDR1 SGHNT, CDR2 YENEEA. V lost 5 bases to trimming and J lost 5 bases; unmatched junction nucleotides: 11. CDR3 in amino acids: CASSKQGKVPETQYF. CDR3 nucleotides: TGTGCCAGCAGCAAACAGGGGAAAGTTCCCGAGACCCAGTACTTC.

Comments on this clone: Other DNA variants within this sample encode the same CDR3. V gene TRBV18 combines with J gene TRBJ2-2; 9 bases line up with TRBD2. Trimming cost V 1 base and J 0 bases; bases outside gene matches: 9. Looked up from germline, CDR1 is KGHSH and CDR2 is LQKENI. The CDR3 runs to 19 residues. CDR3 loop: CASSPLLRRGGPNTGELFF. CDR3 DNA: TGTGCCAGCTCACCACTTCTGAGGCGGGGGGGGCCGAACACCGGGGAGCTGTTTTTT.

The chain links TRBV20-1 to TRBJ2-7, with D tentatively TRBD2 (8 bases). CDR3 length: 11 amino acids. The germline gives CDR1 DFQATT, CDR2 SNEGSKA (reference sequence). V lost 7 bases and J 5 bases, leaving 12 bases between the germline ends. DNA for the CDR3: TGCAGTGTCGGGAGGGGGCACGAGCAGTACTTC. This translates into CSVGRGHEQYF.

The chain is built from TRBV7-2 and TRBJ2-5; tentative D call: TRBD1 (7 bases). CDR3 size: 14 residues. Germline V gives CDR1 SGHTA, CDR2 FQGNSA. Trimming pared 3 bases from V and 4 bases from J, leaving 12 bases between. The CDR3: CASSFNRGGETQYF. The CDR3 DNA follows: TGTGCCAGCAGCTTCAACAGGGGAGGAGAGACCCAGTACTTC.